This entry lists 14 T cell receptor beta chains sequenced from one sample in a study of blood T cells in healthy people across ages. With a J-beta primer mix and a sample-barcoded 5' primer, a second PCR ran about 7 to 12 cycles. TCRdb fed the 5' RACE reads into MiXCR, producing one record per CDR3 protein. Of approximately 1,700,000 distinct CDR3 sequences listed, roughly two fifths are singletons. Sequenced input: blood. These receptors were obtained from a human donor in good health.

A few counts support this clonotype. V and J are TRBV12-3 or TRBV12-4 and TRBJ2-1; TRBD2 might be the D (7 bases). The CDR3 contains 15 residues. V shed 6 bases and J shed 6 bases, with 18 bases lying between them. CDR3 sequence: CASSGGRGAGNEQFF. The CDR3 DNA is TGTGCCAGCAGCGGGGGACGGGGGGCAGGCAATGAGCAGTTCTTC.

This chain connects TRBV28 to TRBJ2-7; possible D gene TRBD1, 6 bases. The CDR3 is made up of 15 amino acids. The germline gives CDR1 MDHEN, CDR2 SYDVKM. V was trimmed by 3 bases and J by 1 base, leaving 13 bases between them. The CDR3 DNA follows: TGTGCCAGCAGTTTCACAGGGACGGTTTCCTACGAGCAGTACTTC. This translates into CASSFTGTVSYEQYF.

This clonotype was picked up a small number of times. This chain connects TRBV7-9 to TRBJ2-1; 7 bases align to TRBD1. The CDR3 has 15 amino acids. V gave up 1 base and J gave up 6 bases; unmatched junction bases: 6. The germline V gene has CDR1 SEHNR and CDR2 FQNEAQ (reference sequence). CDR3 amino acids: CASSLVGGASNEQFF. The CDR3, as DNA: TGTGCCAGCAGCTTAGTAGGGGGCGCTTCCAATGAGCAGTTCTTC.

The chain uses TRBV7-3 and TRBJ2-1, with a possible D match to TRBD2 (5 bases). Germline assignment: CDR1 SGHTA and CDR2 FQGTGA. The length of the CDR3 is 14 residues. Trimming removed 5 bases at V and 5 bases at J, with 13 bases between. The CDR3 DNA sequence: TGTGCCAGCAGCCACCCCGGGATCAACAATGAGCAGTTCTTC. It codes for CASSHPGINNEQFF.

The chain recombines TRBV7-2 with TRBJ1-4; perhaps TRBD1 as D (5 bases). V was pared by 2 bases and J by 6 bases, with 13 bases between. The CDR3 runs 15 residues. Germline V gene data show CDR1 as SGHTA and CDR2 as FQGNSA. The CDR3 bases are TGTGCCAGCAGCTTAACCTCGGGGACGTATGAAAAACTGTTTTTT. As protein: CASSLTSGTYEKLFF. Full variable domain (remainder filled in from reference TRBV7-2 and TRBJ1-4): GAGVSQSPSNKVTEKGKDVELRCDPISGHTALYWYRQSLGQGLEFLIYFQGNSAPDKSGLPSDRFSAERTGGSVSTLTIQRTQQEDSAVYLCASSLTSGTYEKLFFGSGTQLSVL.

The rearrangement links TRBV5-1 to TRBJ1-5; weak D call: TRBD1 (5 bases). Trimming shortened V by 3 bases and J by 7 bases, and 17 bases separated the two germline ends. Germline loops: CDR1 SGHRS, CDR2 YFSETQ. The CDR3 extends over 15 amino acids. In DNA form, the CDR3 reads TGCGCCAGCAGCTGGGGTCCGGGGGAGGTGCAGCCCCAGCATTTT. Residues: CASSWGPGEVQPQHF.

This clonotype occurred a few times. V and J are TRBV7-2 and TRBJ1-2; D not resolved. Between the trimmed V and J ends, which lost 5 bases and 5 bases, there was a span of 12 bases. CDR3 length: 13 amino acids. CDR1 and CDR2 from the germline V gene are SGHTA and FQGNSA. The CDR3 coding sequence is TGTGCCAGCAGCCTATGGACGGGGTATGGCTACACCTTC. Its translation is CASSLWTGYGYTF.

In this sample, this clonotype turned up a few times. The CDR3 loop is CASSFGQAENIQYF. The CDR3 nucleotides are TGTGCCAGCAGTTTTGGACAGGCGGAAAACATTCAGTACTTC. The rearrangement links TRBV28 to TRBJ2-4, with TRBD1 matching 7 bases. The J segment lost 5 bases and the V segment lost 3 bases, leaving 4 bases of the junction unmatched. Germline CDR1 is MDHEN and CDR2 is SYDVKM. The CDR3 is 14 residues long. The full variable domain, its missing parts supplied by reference TRBV28 and TRBJ2-4, is DVKVTQSSRYLVKRTGEKVFLECVQDMDHENMFWYRQDPGLGLRLIYFSYDVKMKEKGDIPEGYSVSREKKERFSLILESASTNQTSMYLCASSFGQAENIQYFGAGTRLSVL.

A note on this clonotype: One end of the junction varies from germline; a read error may be responsible. This rearrangement joins TRBV27 to TRBJ2-4, with D tentatively TRBD2 (7 bases). The length of the CDR3 is 15 residues. Germline CDR1 reads MNHEY; CDR2 reads SMNVEV (reference sequence). CDR3 in DNA: TGTGCCGGCAGTTGGGGGGGCCCTAGCAAAAACATTCAGTACTTC. Its translation: CAGSWGGPSKNIQYF.

V gene TRBV27 combines with J gene TRBJ2-7, with 9 bases fitting TRBD1. This CDR3 is built from 16 residues. The germline V gene has CDR1 MNHEY and CDR2 SMNVEV (reference sequence). V gave up 4 bases and J gave up 2 bases; unmatched junction bases: 9. The chain's CDR3 is CASSSRQGGDTYEQYF. The CDR3 coding sequence is TGTGCCAGCAGTTCACGACAGGGGGGGGATACCTACGAGCAGTACTTC.

This clonotype was recorded a few times. The chain links TRBV6-5 to TRBJ2-7, with TRBD1 matching over 8 bases. This CDR3 has 16 residues. From germline, CDR1 is MNHEY and CDR2 SVGAGI. V was clipped by 0 bases and J by 3 bases; unmatched bases: 7. CDR3 nucleotides: TGTGCCAGCAGTTACTCGACAGGGGAGGTAGGCTACGAGCAGTACTTC. It is translated as CASSYSTGEVGYEQYF.

The chain combines TRBV20-1 with TRBJ2-1, with TRBD1 matching over 10 bases. The V and J ends lost 4 bases and 3 bases, in that order; junction bases with no gene match: 6. Germline lookup yields CDR1 DFQATT and CDR2 SNEGSKA (reference sequence). The CDR3 runs 15 residues. CDR3 nucleotides: TGCAGTGCTATTGACCGGGACAGGGGCTACAATGAGCAGTTCTTC. As protein: CSAIDRDRGYNEQFF.

This chain connects TRBV3-1 to TRBJ1-1; D remains unclear. CDR1 and CDR2 from the germline V gene are LGHDT and YNNKEL (reference sequence). V was cut by 5 bases and J by 5 bases, with 9 bases left in between. The CDR3 spans 12 residues. The DNA for the CDR3 is TGTGCCAGCAGCTCCGTTGAAACTGAAGCTTTCTTT. This gives the protein CASSSVETEAFF.

For this clonotype: Sequence at one end of the junction differs from germline and may be a read error. The rearrangement uses TRBV20-1 and TRBJ2-5, with D possibly TRBD2 on 5 matching bases. Germline-derived CDR1 and CDR2 are DFQATT and SNEGSKA (reference sequence). The CDR3 runs to 13 residues. CDR3 nucleotides: TGCAGTACGTTGGGGATTTATGGGGAGACCCCGTACTTC. The encoded protein is CSTLGIYGETPYF.